This is a list of T cell receptor beta chains from one sample in a study of cytomegalovirus exposure and HLA in healthy donors. Profiled with immunoSEQ multiplex PCR; TCRdb holds only in-frame clones, not every one. The sample's table shows some 60,000 clones. Specimen: PBMCs. The origin of the receptors is a male donor in good health and CMV-seronegative. Each CDR3 is given without its conserved first and last residue.

j_gene: TRBJ1-2; v_gene: TRBV11-2; CDR3aa: ASSLGPGGGYGYT
j_gene: TRBJ1-2; v_gene: TRBV29-1; CDR3aa: SVDPDSADAYGYT
j_gene: TRBJ1-4; v_gene: TRBV5-6; CDR3aa: ASSLGPSTNEKLF
j_gene: -; v_gene: TRBV29-1; CDR3aa: SGLGAAGLFYEQY
j_gene: TRBJ2-2; v_gene: TRBV6-5; CDR3aa: ASSSNRGRGELF
j_gene: TRBJ2-7; v_gene: TRBV11-2; CDR3aa: ASSPTGIHEQY
j_gene: TRBJ2-2; v_gene: TRBV27; CDR3aa: ASSLGSLAGGPGELF
j_gene: TRBJ1-1; v_gene: TRBV5-1; CDR3aa: ASSSQTEAF
j_gene: TRBJ1-5; v_gene: TRBV18; CDR3aa: ASSPVSGGGSNQPQH
j_gene: TRBJ2-1; v_gene: TRBV13; CDR3aa: ASSLQTSVYNEQF
j_gene: TRBJ1-4; v_gene: TRBV27; CDR3aa: ASRSTQAATNEKLF
j_gene: TRBJ1-1; v_gene: TRBV30; CDR3aa: AGQDRLAGNTEAF
j_gene: TRBJ2-3; v_gene: TRBV6-5; CDR3aa: ASSYSQGAQYTQY
j_gene: TRBJ2-3; v_gene: TRBV7-2; CDR3aa: ASSRGLASDTQY
j_gene: TRBJ2-1; v_gene: TRBV7-2; CDR3aa: ASSWSGGALYNEQF
j_gene: TRBJ1-2; v_gene: TRBV19; CDR3aa: ASRGAYRGQTSYGYT
j_gene: TRBJ2-3; v_gene: TRBV9; CDR3aa: ASSYGGTGTDTQY
j_gene: TRBJ1-1; v_gene: TRBV7-9; CDR3aa: ASRQGYTEAF
j_gene: TRBJ1-5; v_gene: TRBV10-3; CDR3aa: AISEGGPQH
j_gene: TRBJ2-7; v_gene: TRBV27; CDR3aa: ASSLTSRYEQY
j_gene: TRBJ1-4; v_gene: TRBV14; CDR3aa: ASSQGVVDSEKLF
j_gene: TRBJ1-3; v_gene: TRBV5-4; CDR3aa: ASSLIGQYSGNTIY
j_gene: TRBJ2-3; v_gene: TRBV4-3; CDR3aa: ASSQRLSTDTQY
j_gene: TRBJ1-5; v_gene: TRBV30; CDR3aa: AGSLSGTGSEPQH
j_gene: TRBJ1-1; v_gene: TRBV2; CDR3aa: ASSRDRGRNTEAF
j_gene: TRBJ2-2; v_gene: TRBV7-9; CDR3aa: ASRSRDRSNTGELF
j_gene: TRBJ1-6; v_gene: TRBV5-1; CDR3aa: ASSLAGQGYNSPLH
j_gene: TRBJ2-7; v_gene: TRBV6-1; CDR3aa: ASSVANPYEQY
j_gene: TRBJ1-1; v_gene: TRBV5-6; CDR3aa: ASSLAREAF
j_gene: TRBJ2-3; v_gene: TRBV28; CDR3aa: ASTPPAGEEY
j_gene: TRBJ1-1; v_gene: TRBV9; CDR3aa: ASSLDPGLLNTEAF
j_gene: TRBJ2-5; v_gene: TRBV6-1; CDR3aa: ASIEGLAETQY
j_gene: TRBJ1-5; v_gene: TRBV4-3; CDR3aa: ASSERQGRGQPQH
j_gene: TRBJ1-2; v_gene: TRBV4-3; CDR3aa: ASSQAKGGQAGYGYT
j_gene: TRBJ2-3; v_gene: TRBV2; CDR3aa: ASSPGLVVSADTQY
j_gene: TRBJ2-3; v_gene: TRBV5-1; CDR3aa: ASSLEILEGGDTQY
j_gene: TRBJ2-7; v_gene: TRBV28; CDR3aa: ASSLNRPYEQY
j_gene: TRBJ2-7; v_gene: TRBV5-1; CDR3aa: ASSFPRDGTSGLTYAYEQY
j_gene: TRBJ1-6; v_gene: TRBV25-1; CDR3aa: ASSGGVGPLH
j_gene: TRBJ2-2; v_gene: TRBV4-3; CDR3aa: ASSQDSTGGVAGELF